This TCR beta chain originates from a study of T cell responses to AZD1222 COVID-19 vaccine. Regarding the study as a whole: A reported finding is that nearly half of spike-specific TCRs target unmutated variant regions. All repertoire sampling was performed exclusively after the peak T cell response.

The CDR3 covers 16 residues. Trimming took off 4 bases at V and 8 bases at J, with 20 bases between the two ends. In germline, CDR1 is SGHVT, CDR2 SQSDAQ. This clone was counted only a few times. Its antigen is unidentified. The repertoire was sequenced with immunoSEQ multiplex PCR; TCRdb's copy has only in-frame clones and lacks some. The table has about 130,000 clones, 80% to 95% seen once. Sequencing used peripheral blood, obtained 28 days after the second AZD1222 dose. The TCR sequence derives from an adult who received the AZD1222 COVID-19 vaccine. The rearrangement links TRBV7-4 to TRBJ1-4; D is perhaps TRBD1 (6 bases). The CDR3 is CASSSTSGRGSEKLFF. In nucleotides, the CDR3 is TGTGCCAGCAGCTCCACTTCTGGCAGGGGAAGCGAAAAACTGTTTTTT. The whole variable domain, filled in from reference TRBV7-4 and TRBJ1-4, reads GAGVSQSPRYKVAKRGRDVALRCDSISGHVTLYWYRQTLGQGSEVLTYSQSDAQRDKSGRPSGRFSAERPERSVSTLKIQRTEQGDSAVYLCASSSTSGRGSEKLFFGSGTQLSVL.